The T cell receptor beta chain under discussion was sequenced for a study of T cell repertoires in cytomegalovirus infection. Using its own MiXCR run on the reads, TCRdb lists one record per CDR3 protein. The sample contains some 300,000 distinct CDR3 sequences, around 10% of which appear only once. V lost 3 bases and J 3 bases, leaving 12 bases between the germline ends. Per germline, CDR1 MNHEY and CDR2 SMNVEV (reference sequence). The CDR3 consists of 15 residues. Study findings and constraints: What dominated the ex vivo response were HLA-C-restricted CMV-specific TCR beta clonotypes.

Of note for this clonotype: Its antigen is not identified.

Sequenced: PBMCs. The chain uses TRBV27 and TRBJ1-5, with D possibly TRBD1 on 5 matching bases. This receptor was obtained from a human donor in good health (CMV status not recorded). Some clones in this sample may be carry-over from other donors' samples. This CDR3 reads CASSFSTGSNQPQHF. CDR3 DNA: TGTGCCAGCAGTTTTTCTACAGGTTCCAATCAGCCCCAGCATTTT.